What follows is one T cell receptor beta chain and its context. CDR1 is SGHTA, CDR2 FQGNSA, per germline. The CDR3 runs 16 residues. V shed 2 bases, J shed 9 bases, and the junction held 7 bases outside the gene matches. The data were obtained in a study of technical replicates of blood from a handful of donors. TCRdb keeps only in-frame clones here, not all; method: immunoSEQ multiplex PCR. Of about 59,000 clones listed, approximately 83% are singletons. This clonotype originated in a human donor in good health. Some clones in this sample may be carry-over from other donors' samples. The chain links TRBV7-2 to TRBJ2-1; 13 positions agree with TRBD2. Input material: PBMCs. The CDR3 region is CASSLSPLAGGGEQFF. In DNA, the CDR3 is TGTGCCAGCAGCTTATCCCCACTAGCGGGAGGGGGTGAGCAGTTCTTC.